Below are 13 T cell receptor beta chains sequenced from a single sample in a study of T cells in tuberculosis. After thawing and overnight rest, PBMC were stained with GMM-loaded CD1B tetramer, viability dye and anti-CD3 for sorting. The CD1B tetramers carried C32 glucose monomycolate purified from Rhodococcus equi. TCRdb keeps only in-frame clones here, not all; method: immunoSEQ multiplex PCR. The top ten hold over 10% of the sample, which has roughly 60,000 clones, approximately 80% seen once. What was sequenced was CD1b-GMM tetramer-negative cells sorted from PBMCs. Receptors originate from an adult woman with latent tuberculosis.

V usage is TRBV18 and J usage is TRBJ2-1, with TRBD2 matching 7 bases. This CDR3 contains 16 residues. J lost 5 bases, V lost 3 bases, and 10 bases had no gene match. CDR1 is KGHSH, CDR2 LQKENI, per germline. CDR3 region: CASSPGGTKNHNEQFF. Here the CDR3 DNA reads TGTGCCAGCTCACCGGGCGGGACTAAGAACCACAATGAGCAGTTCTTC.

CDR3 region: CASRVPYEQYF. CDR3 nucleotide sequence: TGTGCCAGCAGGGTCCCCTACGAGCAGTACTTC. The rearrangement uses TRBV27 and TRBJ2-5; D gene unclear. Matching the DNA end better, TRBJ2-7 makes the J call doubtful. Germline V gene sequence: CDR1 MNHEY, CDR2 SMNVEV (reference sequence). The CDR3 is 11 residues long.

The gene calls are TRBV5-8 and TRBJ2-2, with 11 bases aligning to TRBD2. V shed 0 bases and J 9 bases; nucleotides not matched to a gene: 7. Germline V gene lookup returns CDR1 SGHTS and CDR2 YDEGEE. This CDR3 is 16 amino acids long. The CDR3 nucleotides read TGTGCCAGCAGCTTGGAGTCTAGCGGGAGGCCGCGGGAGCTGTTTTTT. This translates into CASSLESSGRPRELFF.

The chain is built from TRBV5-1 and TRBJ2-7, with 8 bases matching TRBD1. Germline assignment: CDR1 SGHRS and CDR2 YFSETQ. The J segment lost 3 bases and the V segment lost 4 bases, leaving 15 bases of the junction unmatched. This CDR3 is built from 17 residues. DNA of the CDR3: TGCGCCAGCAGCCATAAGGCTGCGACAGGGGCTGGCTACGAGCAGTACTTC. Its protein product is CASSHKAATGAGYEQYF.

The V gene is TRBV5-6, the J gene TRBJ2-1, with TRBD1 as a possible D gene (5 bases). V was shortened by 0 bases and J by 6 bases, with 13 bases between the two germline ends. Germline CDR1 reads SGHDT; CDR2 reads YYEEEE. There are 15 residues in the CDR3. This CDR3 reads CASSLVGPQGNEQFF. The CDR3 DNA reads TGTGCCAGCAGCTTGGTCGGACCTCAGGGCAATGAGCAGTTCTTC.

The CDR3 region has the DNA TGTGCCAGCAGCCCGGGTCTTAACTATGGCTACACCTTC. Translating it yields CASSPGLNYGYTF. The chain recombines TRBV6-4 with TRBJ1-2; D is uncertain. Germline V gives CDR1 MRHNA, CDR2 SNTAGT. V was shortened by 6 bases and J by 1 base, with 9 bases between the two germline ends. This CDR3 is 13 amino acids long.

The chain combines TRBV5-1 with TRBJ2-5; D possibly corresponds to TRBD1 (5 bases). This CDR3 contains 15 residues. Germline CDR1 is SGHRS and CDR2 is YFSETQ. V was cut by 0 bases and J by 1 base, with 10 bases left in between. CDR3 DNA: TGCGCCAGCAGCTTGGTTCCAGGGCGCCAAGAGACCCAGTACTTC. It encodes CASSLVPGRQETQYF.

The CDR3: CATSRDFLKEASYEQYF. The CDR3 DNA follows: TGTGCCACCAGCAGAGATTTTCTTAAAGAGGCCTCCTACGAGCAGTACTTC. The chain links TRBV15 to TRBJ2-7; D not resolved. This CDR3 comprises 17 residues. Trimming removed 0 bases at V and 0 bases at J, with 15 bases between. In germline, CDR1 is LNHNV, CDR2 YYDKDF (reference sequence). The full variable domain, its missing parts supplied by reference TRBV15 and TRBJ2-7, is DAMVIQNPRYQVTQFGKPVTLSCSQTLNHNVMYWYQQKSSQAPKLLFHYYDKDFNNEADTPDNFQSRRPNTSFCFLDIRSPGLGDTAMYLCATSRDFLKEASYEQYFGPGTRLTVT.

This clone was counted a few times. The chain is built from TRBV7-9 and TRBJ1-2; no clear D gene. V lost 4 bases to trimming and J lost 6 bases, with 18 bases between them. Germline V CDR1 and CDR2: SEHNR, FQNEAQ (reference sequence). CDR3 size: 15 residues. The CDR3 here is CASSSSFGVLDGYTF. The CDR3, as DNA: TGTGCCAGCAGCTCATCCTTCGGGGTTTTGGATGGCTACACCTTC.

This clone was seen a few times. V and J are TRBV7-2 and TRBJ1-2, with 7 positions matching TRBD1. CDR3 length: 15 residues. V shed 2 bases and J 4 bases; nucleotides not matched to a gene: 7. CDR1 is SGHTA, CDR2 FQGNSA, per germline. The CDR3 loop is CASSLSHGTAYGYTF. CDR3 DNA sequence: TGTGCCAGCAGCTTATCCCACGGGACAGCCTATGGCTACACCTTC.

A word on this clone: At one of its ends the junction is not consistent with the germline gene, which may arise from a read error. Other DNA sequences in this sample translate to the same CDR3. J is TRBJ2-4 and V is TRBV6-5; 7 nucleotides align to TRBD1. Germline-derived CDR1 and CDR2 are MNHEY and SVGAGI. This CDR3 region has 16 residues. CDR3 region: CASSSPRGQDKNIQYF. For the CDR3, the DNA is TGTGCCAGCAGTTCCCCACGTGGACAGGACAAAAACATTCAATACTTC.

This chain connects TRBV25-1 to TRBJ1-2; no firm D call. The V gene's germline CDR1 is MGHDK and CDR2 SYGVNS. Trimming removed 1 base at V and 2 bases at J, with 11 bases between. CDR3 length equals 15 residues. The CDR3 sequence: CASSEWEGLNYGYTF. The CDR3 nucleotides read TGTGCCAGCAGTGAATGGGAAGGACTGAACTATGGCTACACCTTC.

The CDR3 DNA reads as TGTGCCAGTAGTATTAAAGGACAGGGGTCGAATTCACCCCTCCACTTT. Translation: CASSIKGQGSNSPLHF. The chain is built from TRBV19 and TRBJ1-6; the match to TRBD1 covers 9 bases. V was pared by 3 bases and J by 7 bases, with 7 bases of the junction left unmatched. In germline, CDR1 is LNHDA, CDR2 SQIVND (reference sequence). CDR3 size: 16 residues.